This T cell receptor (beta chain) originates from a study of early T cells in non-severe SARS-CoV-2 infection (dated by TCRdb to about 2021). Regarding the research as a whole: Because TCR sequencing relied on bulk RNA taken from unsorted whole blood, pairing of alpha and beta chains was not possible.

The study was a case-control design nested within a healthcare worker cohort in London, UK, with weekly nasopharyngeal swab PCR tests and blood sampling. Healthcare workers were recruited during the week of the UK lockdown, between 23 and 31 March 2020, and followed weekly for up to roughly 15 weeks. Libraries were prepared through 5' RACE. Sequencing relied on a NextSeq 500. The TCR library protocol attached unique molecular identifiers to individual cDNA molecules to correct for sequencing error and PCR bias. TCR alpha and beta chains were both sequenced, and the abundances of alpha and beta sequences in each sample were closely correlated with each other. Per the source publication's procedure: Decombinator V4 was used to annotate the V gene, J gene and CDR3 of the TCR sequences. TCRs were defined as expanded if a significant change between any two time points was detected under a Poisson model with p below 0.0001. TCR abundances were normalised to the total number of TCRs sequenced in each sample and reported as counts per million. TRAV1-2 paired with TRAJ12, TRAJ20 or TRAJ33 defined MAIT TCRs, while TRAV10 paired with TRAJ18 defined iNKT TCRs. VDJdb, accessed 1 November 2021, was searched for CMV, EBV and SARS-CoV-2 annotated TCRs, with TCRs annotated for multiple antigens excluded. TCRdb applied fastp at Q25 and MiXCR to the public reads, then kept only in-frame beta chains. CDR3 protein duplicates are merged, each entry listing the most common genes and DNA. These V and J calls rely on TCRdb rather than the paper's analysis. For this sample there are more than 65,000 distinct CDR3 sequences; about 4.9% appear just once. Approximately 3.7% of the sample comes from the top ten.

Based on the germline V gene (reference sequence), the CDR1 and CDR2 sequences are LGHDT and YNNKEL. V and J are trimmed by 4 bases and 3 bases, and the gene matches miss 7 bases of the junction. The CDR3, cysteine through phenylalanine, is 15 amino acids long. Only the CDR3 DNA is retained, 45 bases long and in frame from the first base. A remark on this clonotype: Its binding antigen is unknown. Base qualities are not recorded, but no much larger clone differs from it by a single base.

Beyond this particular receptor, the publication reports: VDJdb matching was skewed toward anti-spike CD8 responses, so virus-specific expansions were likely underestimated and private and CD4 specificities were missed.

This receptor was taken from an adult who was a healthcare worker with PCR-confirmed SARS-CoV-2 infection or an uninfected control (not recorded which). The donor label of this sample is uncertain. The chain is made from TRBV3-1 and TRBJ2-7, with 9 junctional bases fitting TRBD1. The sample was whole blood, taken at baseline. The CDR3 protein is CASSPQRDRVYEQYF. The DNA reads as follows: TGTGCCAGCAGCCCACAGCGGGACAGGGTCTACGAGCAGTACTTC.